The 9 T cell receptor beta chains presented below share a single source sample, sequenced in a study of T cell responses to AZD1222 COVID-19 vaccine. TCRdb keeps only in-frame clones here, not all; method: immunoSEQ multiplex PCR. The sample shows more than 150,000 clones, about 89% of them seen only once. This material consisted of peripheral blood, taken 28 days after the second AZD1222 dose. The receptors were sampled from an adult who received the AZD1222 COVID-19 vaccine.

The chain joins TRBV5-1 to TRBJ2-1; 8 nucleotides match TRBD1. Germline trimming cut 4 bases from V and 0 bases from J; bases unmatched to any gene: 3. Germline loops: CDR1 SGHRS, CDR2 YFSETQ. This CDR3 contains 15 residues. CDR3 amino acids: CASSPRGPSYNEQFF. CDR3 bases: TGCGCCAGCAGCCCCAGGGGGCCCTCCTACAATGAGCAGTTCTTC.

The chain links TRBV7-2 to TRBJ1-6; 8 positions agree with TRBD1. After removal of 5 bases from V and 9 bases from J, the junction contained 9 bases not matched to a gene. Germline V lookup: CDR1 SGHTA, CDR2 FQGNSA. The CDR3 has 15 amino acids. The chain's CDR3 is CASSNRQGMVSPLHF. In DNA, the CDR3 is TGTGCCAGCAGCAACAGACAGGGGATGGTTTCACCCCTCCACTTT.

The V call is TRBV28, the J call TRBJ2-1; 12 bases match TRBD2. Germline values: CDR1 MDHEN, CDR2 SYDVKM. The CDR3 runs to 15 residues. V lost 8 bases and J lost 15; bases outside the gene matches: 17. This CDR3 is CASSGLLAGGTRGFF. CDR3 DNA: TGTGCCAGCTCCGGGCTCCTAGCGGGAGGGACCCGTGGGTTCTTC.

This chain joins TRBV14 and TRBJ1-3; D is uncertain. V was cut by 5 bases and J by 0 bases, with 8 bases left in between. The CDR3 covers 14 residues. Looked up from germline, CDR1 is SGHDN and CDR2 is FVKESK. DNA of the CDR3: TGTGCCAGCAGCTGGACGGGCTCTGGAAACACCATATATTTT. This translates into CASSWTGSGNTIYF.

The chain's CDR3 is CAMGPAGGGYEQYF. CDR3 in DNA: TGTGCCATGGGCCCAGCGGGAGGGGGCTACGAGCAGTACTTC. This sequence joins TRBV10-3 and TRBJ2-7; 10 nucleotides align to TRBD2. Losses at the gene ends were 9 bases for V and 3 bases for J; bases not matched to a gene: 8. Per the germline V gene, CDR1 is ENHRY and CDR2 is SYGVKD. The CDR3 consists of 14 residues.

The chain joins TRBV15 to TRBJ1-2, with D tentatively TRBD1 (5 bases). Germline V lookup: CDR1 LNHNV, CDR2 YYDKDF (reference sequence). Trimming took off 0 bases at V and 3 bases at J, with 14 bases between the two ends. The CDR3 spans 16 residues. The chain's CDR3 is CATSRDRGMRDYGYTF. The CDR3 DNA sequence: TGTGCCACCAGCAGAGATAGGGGAATGCGGGACTATGGCTACACCTTC. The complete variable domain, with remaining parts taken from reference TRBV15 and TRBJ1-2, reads DAMVIQNPRYQVTQFGKPVTLSCSQTLNHNVMYWYQQKSSQAPKLLFHYYDKDFNNEADTPDNFQSRRPNTSFCFLDIRSPGLGDTAMYLCATSRDRGMRDYGYTFGSGTRLTVV.

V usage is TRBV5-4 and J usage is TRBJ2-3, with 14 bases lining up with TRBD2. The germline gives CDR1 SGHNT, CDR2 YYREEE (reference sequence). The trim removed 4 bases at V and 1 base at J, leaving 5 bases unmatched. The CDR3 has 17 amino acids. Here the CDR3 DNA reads TGTGCCAGCAGCCCGACTAGCGGGAGGGCCGGCACAGATACGCAGTATTTT. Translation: CASSPTSGRAGTDTQYF.

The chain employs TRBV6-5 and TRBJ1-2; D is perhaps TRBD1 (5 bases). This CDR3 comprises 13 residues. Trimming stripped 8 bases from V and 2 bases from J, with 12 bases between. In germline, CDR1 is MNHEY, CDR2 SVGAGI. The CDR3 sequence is CASGARINYGYTF. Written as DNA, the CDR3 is TGTGCCAGCGGGGCCAGGATCAACTATGGCTACACCTTC.

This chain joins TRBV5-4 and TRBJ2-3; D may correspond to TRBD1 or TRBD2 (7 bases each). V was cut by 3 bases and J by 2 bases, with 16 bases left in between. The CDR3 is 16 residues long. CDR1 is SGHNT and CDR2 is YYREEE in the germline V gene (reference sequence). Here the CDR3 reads CASSSLQGRATDTQYF. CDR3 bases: TGTGCCAGCAGCTCTTTACAGGGGAGGGCCACAGATACGCAGTATTTT.